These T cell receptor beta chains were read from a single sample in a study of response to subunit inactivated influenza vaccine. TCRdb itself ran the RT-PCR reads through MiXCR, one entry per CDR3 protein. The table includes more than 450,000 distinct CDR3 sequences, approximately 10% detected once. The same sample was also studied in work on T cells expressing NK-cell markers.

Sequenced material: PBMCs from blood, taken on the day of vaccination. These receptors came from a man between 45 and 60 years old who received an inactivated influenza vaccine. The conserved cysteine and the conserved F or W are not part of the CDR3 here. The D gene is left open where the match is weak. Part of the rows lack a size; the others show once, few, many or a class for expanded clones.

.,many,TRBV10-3,ATRTPLAKGNTEAF
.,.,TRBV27,ASSSTGASGNTIY
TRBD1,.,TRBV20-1,SARTGGWDYT
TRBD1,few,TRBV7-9,ASSRLRDRGHNEQF
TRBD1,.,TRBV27,ASSSLMDRGGTDTQY
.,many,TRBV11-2,ASSLVSGFYEQY
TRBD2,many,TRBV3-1,ASSQGLVNEQF
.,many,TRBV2,ASSTGGASTGELF
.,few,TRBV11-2,ASSLSLEELNTEAF
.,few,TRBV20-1,SARDPGHNEQF
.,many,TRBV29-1,SVGAGYSIAF
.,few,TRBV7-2,ASSLRRATEAF
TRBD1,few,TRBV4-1,ASSQPGTGAGYT
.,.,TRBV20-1,SAAQGSSYEQY
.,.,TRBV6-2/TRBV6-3,ASNGLRGFRLDTQY
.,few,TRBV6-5,ASSYSRGNNSPLH
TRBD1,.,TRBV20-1,SASGQGLYEQY
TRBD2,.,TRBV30,ACGTSGSSGQETQY
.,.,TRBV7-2,ASSLAGLNSVNEQF
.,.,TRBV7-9,ASTGGEASPLH
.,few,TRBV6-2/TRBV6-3,ASNTGPAKIYNEQF
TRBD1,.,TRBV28,ASRKGQGAYYGYT
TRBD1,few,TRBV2,ASSAQGAGNIQY
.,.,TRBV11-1,ASRRRRTGIRTSREKLF
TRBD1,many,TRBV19,ASSGQVTEAF
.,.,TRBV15,ATSGTLNGVNQETQY
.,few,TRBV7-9,ASSYPGLTSTDTQY
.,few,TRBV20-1,SARSGTSNTEAF
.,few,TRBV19,ASDTGTLPPNTGELF
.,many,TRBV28,ASSLSAGSYGYT
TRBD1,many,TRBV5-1,ASSLGQGGHEQY
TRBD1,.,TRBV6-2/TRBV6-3,ASSWTGTYYEQY
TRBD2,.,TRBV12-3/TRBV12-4,ASRETSGVQETQY
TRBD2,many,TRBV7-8,ASSLTGGLADTQY
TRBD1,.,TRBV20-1,SASKGQGARNEQY